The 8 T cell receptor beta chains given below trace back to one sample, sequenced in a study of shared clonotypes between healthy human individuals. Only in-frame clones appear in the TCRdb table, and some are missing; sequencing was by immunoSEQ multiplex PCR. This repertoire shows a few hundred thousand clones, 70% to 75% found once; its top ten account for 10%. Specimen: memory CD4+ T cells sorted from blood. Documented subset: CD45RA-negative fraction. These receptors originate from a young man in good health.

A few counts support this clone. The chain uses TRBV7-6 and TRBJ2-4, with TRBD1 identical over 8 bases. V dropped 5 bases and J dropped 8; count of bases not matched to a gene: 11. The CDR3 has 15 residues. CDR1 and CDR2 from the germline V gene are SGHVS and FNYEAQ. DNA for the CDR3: TGTGCCAGCAGCGCGTCGCAGGGGGCTAGGTACATTCAGTACTTC. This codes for CASSASQGARYIQYF.

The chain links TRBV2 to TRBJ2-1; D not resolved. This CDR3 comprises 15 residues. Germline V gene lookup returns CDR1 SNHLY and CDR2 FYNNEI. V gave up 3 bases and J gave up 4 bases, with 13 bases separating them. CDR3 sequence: CASSDVLPGYNEQFF. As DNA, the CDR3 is TGTGCCAGCAGTGACGTGTTGCCCGGGTACAATGAGCAGTTCTTC. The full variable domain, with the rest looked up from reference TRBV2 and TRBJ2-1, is EPEVTQTPSHQVTQMGQEVILRCVPISNHLYFYWYRQILGQKVEFLVSFYNNEISEKSEIFDDQFSVERPDGSNFTLKIRSTKLEDSAMYFCASSDVLPGYNEQFFGPGTRLTVL.

In DNA form, the CDR3 reads TGTGCCAGCAGCTTAGCGTCGAGCTCCTACAATGAGCAGTTCTTC. This encodes CASSLASSSYNEQFF. The chain links TRBV11-2 to TRBJ2-1, with D uncertain. V lost 1 base to trimming and J lost 0 bases, with 7 bases between them. Germline V lookup: CDR1 SGHAT, CDR2 FQNNGV. The CDR3 length is 15 residues.

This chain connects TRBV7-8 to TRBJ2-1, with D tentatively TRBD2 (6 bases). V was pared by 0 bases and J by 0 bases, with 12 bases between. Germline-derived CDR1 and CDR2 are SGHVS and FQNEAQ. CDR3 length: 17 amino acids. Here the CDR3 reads CASSLASGGTSYNEQFF. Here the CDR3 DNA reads TGTGCCAGCAGCTTAGCCTCCGGCGGGACCTCCTACAATGAGCAGTTCTTC.

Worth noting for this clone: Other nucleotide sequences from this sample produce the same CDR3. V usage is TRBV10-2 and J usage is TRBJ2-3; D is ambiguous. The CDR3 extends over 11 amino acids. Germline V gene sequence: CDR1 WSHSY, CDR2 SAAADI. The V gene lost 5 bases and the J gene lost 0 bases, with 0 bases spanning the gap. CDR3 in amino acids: CASSSTDTQYF. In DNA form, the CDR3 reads TGCGCCAGCAGTAGCACAGATACGCAGTATTTT.

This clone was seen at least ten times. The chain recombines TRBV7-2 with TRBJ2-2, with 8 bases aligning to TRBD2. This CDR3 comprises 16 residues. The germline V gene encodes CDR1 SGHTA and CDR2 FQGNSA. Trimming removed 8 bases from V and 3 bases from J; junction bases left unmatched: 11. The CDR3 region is CASPYQGSGDTGELFF. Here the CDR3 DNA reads TGTGCCAGCCCGTATCAGGGTAGCGGGGACACCGGGGAGCTGTTTTTT. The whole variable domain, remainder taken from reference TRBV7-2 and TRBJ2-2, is GAGVSQSPSNKVTEKGKDVELRCDPISGHTALYWYRQSLGQGLEFLIYFQGNSAPDKSGLPSDRFSAERTGGSVSTLTIQRTQQEDSAVYLCASPYQGSGDTGELFFGEGSRLTVL.

CDR3 nucleotide sequence: TGTGCCAGCAGTTTTCAGGGTATGTCTCAGCCCCAGCATTTT. This translates into CASSFQGMSQPQHF. This chain links TRBV28 with TRBJ1-5; D is perhaps TRBD1 (5 bases). Germline V lookup: CDR1 MDHEN, CDR2 SYDVKM. The CDR3 length is 14 residues. V lost 3 bases to trimming and J lost 6 bases, with 12 bases between them. The full variable domain, completed using reference TRBV28 and TRBJ1-5, is DVKVTQSSRYLVKRTGEKVFLECVQDMDHENMFWYRQDPGLGLRLIYFSYDVKMKEKGDIPEGYSVSREKKERFSLILESASTNQTSMYLCASSFQGMSQPQHFGDGTRLSIL.

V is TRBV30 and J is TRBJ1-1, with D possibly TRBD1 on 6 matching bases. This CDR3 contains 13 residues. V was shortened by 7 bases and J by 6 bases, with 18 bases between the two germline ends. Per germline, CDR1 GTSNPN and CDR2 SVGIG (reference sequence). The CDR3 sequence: CASQGGGGAEAFF. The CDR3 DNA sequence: TGTGCCTCCCAAGGGGGGGGTGGGGCTGAAGCTTTCTTT.